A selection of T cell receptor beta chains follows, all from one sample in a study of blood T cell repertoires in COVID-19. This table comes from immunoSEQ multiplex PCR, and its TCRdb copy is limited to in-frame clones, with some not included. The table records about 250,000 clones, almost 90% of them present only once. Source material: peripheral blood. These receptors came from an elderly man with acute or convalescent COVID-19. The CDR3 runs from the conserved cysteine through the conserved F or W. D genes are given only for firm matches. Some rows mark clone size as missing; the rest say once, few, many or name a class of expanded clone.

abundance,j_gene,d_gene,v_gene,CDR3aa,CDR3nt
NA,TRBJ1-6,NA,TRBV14,CASSLRTGDNSPLHF,TGTGCCAGCAGCCTTCGGACGGGAGATAATTCACCCCTCCACTTT
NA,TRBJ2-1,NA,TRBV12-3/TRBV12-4,CASSFRGGEQFF,TGTGCCAGCAGTTTTAGGGGAGGTGAGCAGTTCTTC
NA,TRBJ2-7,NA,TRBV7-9,CASSLVDSSYEQYF,TGTGCCAGCAGCCTCGTGGACAGCTCCTACGAGCAGTACTTC
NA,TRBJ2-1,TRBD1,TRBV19,CASSIDAGTGSRNEQFF,TGTGCCAGTAGTATAGATGCCGGGACAGGGTCCCGCAATGAGCAGTTCTTC
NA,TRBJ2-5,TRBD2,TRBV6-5,CASRLATLQETQYF,TGTGCCAGCAGACTAGCGACTCTCCAAGAGACCCAGTACTTC
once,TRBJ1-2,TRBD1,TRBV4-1,CASSQGDRDLYGYTF,TGCGCCAGCAGCCAAGGGGACAGGGACCTTTATGGCTACACCTTC
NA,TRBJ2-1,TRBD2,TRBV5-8,CASILRAGALAGALEQFF,TGTGCCAGCATCCTGCGGGCAGGAGCACTAGCGGGGGCTCTTGAGCAGTTCTTC
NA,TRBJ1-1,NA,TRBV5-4,CASSPRNTGMNTEAFF,TGTGCCAGCAGCCCCAGAAACACGGGGATGAACACTGAAGCTTTCTTT
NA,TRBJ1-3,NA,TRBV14,CASSQDLPGVSGNTIYF,TGTGCCAGCAGCCAAGATCTTCCGGGGGTCTCTGGAAACACCATATATTTT
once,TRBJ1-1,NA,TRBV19,CASSIKRNTEAFF,TGTGCCAGTAGTATCAAGCGGAACACTGAAGCTTTCTTT
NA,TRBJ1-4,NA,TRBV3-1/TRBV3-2,CASSQPGTEKLFF,TGTGCCAGCAGCCAACCGGGAACGGAAAAACTGTTTTTT
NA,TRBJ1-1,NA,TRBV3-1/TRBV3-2,CASSLTSGGTEAFF,TGTGCCAGCAGCCTTACTTCTGGGGGGACTGAAGCTTTCTTT
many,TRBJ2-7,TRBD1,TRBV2,CASKRGTGPTYEQYF,TGTGCCAGTAAAAGGGGGACAGGCCCGACCTACGAGCAGTACTTC
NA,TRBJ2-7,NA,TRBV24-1,CATSGAPGEQYF,TGTGCCACCTCTGGAGCTCCCGGCGAGCAGTACTTC
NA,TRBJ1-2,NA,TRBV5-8,CASSLELLSYGYTF,TGTGCCAGCAGCTTGGAACTGCTCTCCTATGGCTACACCTTC
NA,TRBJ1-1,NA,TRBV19,CASSIYPREGRTEAFF,TGTGCCAGTAGTATTTACCCCAGGGAAGGTAGGACTGAAGCTTTCTTT
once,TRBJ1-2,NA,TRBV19,CASSIPPGNYGYTF,TGTGCCAGTAGTATCCCCCCGGGTAACTATGGCTACACCTTC
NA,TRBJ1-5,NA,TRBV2,CASSEGGFQPQHF,TGTGCCAGCAGTGAGGGGGGGTTTCAGCCCCAGCATTTT
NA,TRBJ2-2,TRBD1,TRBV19,CATNRDRVNTGELFF,TGTGCCACAAACCGGGACAGGGTTAACACCGGGGAGCTGTTTTTT
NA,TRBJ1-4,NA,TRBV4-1,CASSQGEGAATNEKLFF,TGCGCCAGCAGCCAAGGGGAAGGGGCGGCAACTAATGAAAAACTGTTTTTT
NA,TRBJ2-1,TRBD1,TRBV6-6,CASSYSGQGHNEQFF,TGTGCCAGCAGTTACTCTGGACAGGGTCACAATGAGCAGTTCTTC
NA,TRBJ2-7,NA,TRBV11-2,CASSLTGISYEQYF,TGTGCCAGCAGCTTAACAGGTATCTCCTACGAGCAGTACTTC
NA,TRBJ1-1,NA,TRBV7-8,CASSLGGDTEAFF,TGTGCCAGCTCTTTAGGGGGGGACACTGAAGCTTTCTTT
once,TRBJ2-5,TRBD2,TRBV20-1,CSASPSGRAGETQYF,TGCAGTGCTAGTCCTAGCGGGAGGGCCGGGGAGACCCAGTACTTC
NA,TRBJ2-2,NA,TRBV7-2,CASSPQLVKNTGELFF,TGTGCCAGCAGCCCGCAATTAGTGAAGAACACCGGGGAGCTGTTTTTT
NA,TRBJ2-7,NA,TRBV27,CASSTTGTGEQYF,TGTGCCAGCAGCACGACTGGAACGGGGGAGCAGTACTTC
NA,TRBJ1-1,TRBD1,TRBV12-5,CASGLLGTGLMNTEAFF,TGTGCTAGTGGTTTGCTCGGGACAGGGCTTATGAACACTGAAGCTTTCTTT
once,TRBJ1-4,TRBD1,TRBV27,CASRKYTGTGFTNEKLFF,TGTGCCAGCAGAAAATATACCGGGACAGGGTTTACTAATGAAAAACTGTTTTTT